This TCR beta chain was captured by sequencing in a study of blood T cell repertoires in COVID-19. Germline V gives CDR1 LNHDA, CDR2 SQIVND (reference sequence). The CDR3 totals 18 residues. V dropped 7 bases and J dropped 1; count of bases not matched to a gene: 16. The age range of participants was 18 to 89 years, with residence in about two dozen US areas. Cohort placement rested on clinical history that participants reported themselves. Assay used: immunoSEQ multiplex PCR; TCRdb lists only in-frame clones, some missing. The sample has roughly 150,000 clones; 86% are singletons. Sequencing input: PBMCs or T cells enriched from blood (not recorded which). The rearrangement uses TRBV19 and TRBJ2-5; 9 bases agree with TRBD2. This sequence was found in a man aged 50 to 59 who had recovered from COVID-19. CDR3 region: CASIPVGGASGIQETQYF. As DNA, the CDR3 is TGTGCCAGTATCCCCGTGGGGGGGGCTAGCGGGATCCAAGAGACCCAGTACTTC.